Listed here are 5 T cell receptor beta chains from one sample, sequenced in a study of blood T cell repertoires in COVID-19. Here immunoSEQ multiplex PCR was the method, and the copy in TCRdb shows in-frame clones only, minus some. The sample contains around 70,000 clones, 80% to 90% of which appear only once. The sequenced sample consisted of peripheral blood. Receptors originate from an older man with acute or convalescent COVID-19.

The chain joins TRBV28 to TRBJ1-2; possible D gene TRBD1, 5 bases. In germline, CDR1 is MDHEN, CDR2 SYDVKM. Trimming removed 11 bases at V and 4 bases at J, with 20 bases between. The CDR3 spans 14 residues. The CDR3 here is CAGGAREGLYGYTF. The CDR3 coding sequence is TGTGCCGGCGGGGCTAGGGAAGGTCTCTATGGCTACACCTTC.

The chain has TRBV18 and TRBJ2-1; TRBD2 matches 7 bases. V shed 5 bases, J shed 4 bases, and the junction held 11 bases outside the gene matches. Germline assignment: CDR1 KGHSH and CDR2 LQKENI. The CDR3 runs 16 residues. CDR3 in DNA: TGTGCCAGCTCAGTACGGACTTCTAGCGGATACAATGAGCAGTTCTTC. It yields the protein CASSVRTSSGYNEQFF.

The V and J genes are TRBV7-9 and TRBJ2-3; 8 bases line up with TRBD2. CDR3 length: 13 amino acids. CDR1 SEHNR and CDR2 FQNEAQ come from the germline V gene (reference sequence). The CDR3 region is CAFPTGGTDTQYF. The CDR3 DNA follows: TGTGCTTTCCCCACGGGGGGGACAGATACGCAGTATTTT.

This clone was counted only a few times. This chain joins TRBV19 and TRBJ2-7; 7 bases agree with TRBD2. Looked up from germline, CDR1 is LNHDA and CDR2 is SQIVND (reference sequence). This CDR3 region has 15 residues. After removal of 5 bases from V and 1 base from J, the junction contained 8 bases not matched to a gene. The CDR3 DNA sequence: TGTGCCAGTAGTGTCCGGGGAGGGGAATCCTACGAGCAGTACTTC. Protein product: CASSVRGGESYEQYF. The whole variable domain, filled in from reference TRBV19 and TRBJ2-7, reads DGGITQSPKYLFRKEGQNVTLSCEQNLNHDAMYWYRQDPGQGLRLIYYSQIVNDFQKGDIAEGYSVSREKKESFPLTVTSAQKNPTAFYLCASSVRGGESYEQYFGPGTRLTVT.

This chain connects TRBV2 to TRBJ1-5; a weak D match, TRBD1 (5 bases). This CDR3 comprises 14 residues. CDR1 and CDR2 from the germline V gene are SNHLY and FYNNEI. V dropped 4 bases and J dropped 3 bases, with 10 bases sitting between them. The DNA of the CDR3 is TGTGCCAGCAGTGGTCAGGGAAACAATCAGCCCCAGCATTTT. Translated: CASSGQGNNQPQHF.